Each of the 29 T cell receptor beta chains below was sequenced from the same sample in a study of shared clonotypes between healthy human individuals. Clones were sequenced by immunoSEQ multiplex PCR, and TCRdb holds only the in-frame ones, with some missing. The table includes about 560,000 clones, around 76% detected once. The sequencing input was PBMCs. The source of these receptors is a woman between 40 and 55 years old in good health. Some clones in this sample may be carry-over from other donors' samples.

This sequence joins TRBV6-5 and TRBJ1-4; no clear D gene. In germline, CDR1 is MNHEY, CDR2 SVGAGI. The CDR3 runs 16 residues. Trimming stripped 0 bases from V and 6 bases from J, with 14 bases between. This CDR3 is CASSYSYPGYDEKLFF. CDR3 DNA sequence: TGTGCCAGCAGTTACTCGTATCCTGGGTATGATGAAAAACTGTTTTTT.

In regard to this clone: Other DNA sequences in this specimen translate into the identical CDR3. The chain recombines TRBV5-1 with TRBJ2-7; D perhaps matches TRBD2 (5 bases). The V end was cut by 4 bases, the J end by 2 bases, with 10 bases between. There are 13 residues in the CDR3. Germline values: CDR1 SGHRS, CDR2 YFSETQ. CDR3 protein: CASSPGTTYEQYF. CDR3 in DNA: TGCGCCAGCAGCCCGGGAACTACCTACGAGCAGTACTTC. Supplemented by reference TRBV5-1 and TRBJ2-7, the full variable domain reads KAGVTQTPRYLIKTRGQQVTLSCSPISGHRSVSWYQQTPGQGLQFLFEYFSETQRNKGNFPGRFSGRQFSNSRSEMNVSTLELGDSALYLCASSPGTTYEQYFGPGTRLTVT.

This rearrangement joins TRBV5-1 to TRBJ2-2; D not resolved. The ends were cut back, 2 bases at V and 0 bases at J, with 8 bases in the middle. In germline, CDR1 is SGHRS, CDR2 YFSETQ. The CDR3 covers 15 residues. CDR3 bases: TGCGCCAGCAGCTTAGACCCCGCGAACACCGGGGAGCTGTTTTTT. Encoded protein: CASSLDPANTGELFF. The variable domain in full, completed from reference TRBV5-1 and TRBJ2-2, reads KAGVTQTPRYLIKTRGQQVTLSCSPISGHRSVSWYQQTPGQGLQFLFEYFSETQRNKGNFPGRFSGRQFSNSRSEMNVSTLELGDSALYLCASSLDPANTGELFFGEGSRLTVL.

This clone was observed a few times. The rearrangement uses TRBV29-1 and TRBJ1-1; no clear D gene. Germline-derived CDR1 and CDR2 are SQVTM and ANQGSEA. The CDR3 is 12 residues long. V was cut by 4 bases and J by 2 bases, with 8 bases left in between. The CDR3 bases are TGCAGCGTTGCCAGACCCAACACTGAAGCTTTCTTT. This encodes CSVARPNTEAFF.

In its sample, this clone was seen a few times. This chain connects TRBV28 to TRBJ2-6; 9 nucleotides agree with TRBD1. The CDR3 covers 15 residues. In germline, CDR1 is MDHEN, CDR2 SYDVKM. V dropped 3 bases and J dropped 4; count of bases not matched to a gene: 1. CDR3 amino acids: CASSLGTGGANVLTF. The CDR3 DNA follows: TGTGCCAGCAGTTTGGGGACAGGGGGGGCCAACGTCCTGACTTTC.

The chain couples TRBV30 to TRBJ2-2, with D possibly being TRBD2 (6 bases). The CDR3 loop spans 17 amino acids. Germline loops: CDR1 GTSNPN, CDR2 SVGIG (reference sequence). The V and J ends lost 3 bases and 2 bases respectively, with 19 bases between them. The CDR3 DNA is TGTGCCTGGAGGCCCCTCGGGAGTCCCTCAAACACCGGGGAGCTGTTTTTT. It translates to CAWRPLGSPSNTGELFF. The entire variable domain, with the rest obtained from reference TRBV30 and TRBJ2-2, is as follows: SQTIHQWPATLVQPVGSPLSLECTVEGTSNPNLYWYRQAAGRGLQLLFYSVGIGQISSEVPQNLSASRPQDRQFILSSKKLLLSDSGFYLCAWRPLGSPSNTGELFFGEGSRLTVL.

The V call is TRBV7-2, the J call TRBJ2-1; tentative D call: TRBD2 (6 bases). V was trimmed by 4 bases and J by 5 bases, leaving 21 bases between them. Germline lookup yields CDR1 SGHTA and CDR2 FQGNSA. The CDR3 contains 17 residues. The CDR3 protein is CASSSLTRIPYNNEQFF. The CDR3 DNA reads TGTGCCAGCAGCTCTTTGACTAGAATTCCTTACAACAATGAGCAGTTCTTC.

This chain joins TRBV19 and TRBJ1-2, with 7 bases lining up with TRBD1. Germline V gives CDR1 LNHDA, CDR2 SQIVND (reference sequence). The CDR3 length is 13 residues. Losses at the gene ends were 5 bases for V and 7 bases for J; bases not matched to a gene: 7. The CDR3 region has the DNA TGTGCCAGTAGTGCACAGGGGACGGGTGGCTACACCTTC. It yields the protein CASSAQGTGGYTF.

The V gene is TRBV7-9, the J gene TRBJ2-6; D gene uncertain. With 4 bases removed from V and 0 bases from J, the gap between germline ends came to 4 bases. This CDR3 has 14 residues. In germline, CDR1 is SEHNR, CDR2 FQNEAQ (reference sequence). This chain's CDR3 is CASSWSSGANVLTF. DNA of the CDR3: TGTGCCAGCAGCTGGAGCTCTGGGGCCAACGTCCTGACTTTC. Based on the CDR3 plus reference TRBV7-9 and TRBJ2-6, the full variable domain is DTGVSQNPRHKITKRGQNVTFRCDPISEHNRLYWYRQTLGQGPEFLTYFQNEAQLEKSRLLSDRFSAERPKGSFSTLEIQRTEQGDSAMYLCASSWSSGANVLTFGAGSRLTVL.

This chain joins TRBV11-2 and TRBJ2-5; D possibly corresponds to TRBD2 (6 bases). The CDR3 runs to 17 residues. CDR1 is SGHAT and CDR2 is FQNNGV in the germline V gene. The V gene lost 0 bases and the J gene lost 0 bases, with 14 bases spanning the gap. The CDR3 sequence: CASSLDAQRVYQETQYF. The CDR3 DNA sequence: TGTGCCAGCAGCTTAGATGCCCAGCGGGTTTACCAAGAGACCCAGTACTTC.

The rearrangement links TRBV7-2 to TRBJ2-7; weak D call: TRBD2 (5 bases). The CDR3 spans 14 residues. The V end was cut by 0 bases, the J end by 5 bases, with 11 bases between. CDR1 is SGHTA and CDR2 is FQGNSA in the germline V gene. The CDR3 nucleotides read TGTGCCAGCAGCTTAGCGGGAGTTTCCAACGAGCAGTACTTC. Translating gives CASSLAGVSNEQYF.

V gene TRBV18 combines with J gene TRBJ2-3; 13 bases fit TRBD2. The CDR3 loop spans 16 amino acids. V was clipped by 4 bases and J by 2 bases; unmatched bases: 3. Germline V lookup: CDR1 KGHSH, CDR2 LQKENI. The CDR3 reads CASSQTSGRVTDTQYF. CDR3 DNA sequence: TGTGCCAGCTCACAAACTAGCGGGAGGGTCACAGATACGCAGTATTTT.

The chain couples TRBV30 to TRBJ1-4; no clear D. This CDR3 region has 11 residues. Germline CDR1 GTSNPN, CDR2 SVGIG (reference sequence). The V gene lost 1 base and the J gene lost 7 bases, with 4 bases spanning the gap. CDR3 protein: CAWSGGEKLFF. The CDR3 DNA reads as TGTGCCTGGAGTGGGGGTGAAAAACTGTTTTTT.

V gene TRBV30 combines with J gene TRBJ2-1; the match to TRBD1 covers 9 bases. The junction had 18 bases not matched to a gene; V was cut back by 3 bases and J by 3 bases. This CDR3 has 19 amino acids. Germline V gene lookup returns CDR1 GTSNPN and CDR2 SVGIG (reference sequence). This chain's CDR3 is CAWRNQQGADLPLYNEQFF. Here the CDR3 DNA reads TGTGCCTGGAGGAATCAACAGGGGGCTGATTTACCTCTCTACAATGAGCAGTTCTTC.

The J gene is TRBJ1-4, the V gene TRBV30, with 9 nucleotides matching TRBD1. Germline CDR1 and CDR2: GTSNPN and SVGIG (reference sequence). The CDR3 runs 15 residues. V shed 4 bases and J 6 bases; nucleotides not matched to a gene: 9. The CDR3 DNA reads TGTGCCTGGACCGGCACACAGGGGGCGCATGAAAAACTGTTTTTT. Amino acids: CAWTGTQGAHEKLFF.

The V gene is TRBV6-6, the J gene TRBJ2-3, with 7 positions matching TRBD2. CDR1 and CDR2 (germline): MNHNY, SVGAGI (reference sequence). This CDR3 comprises 12 residues. V lost 7 bases and J lost 3; bases outside the gene matches: 1. CDR3 sequence: CASKRDTDTQYF. The CDR3 DNA reads TGTGCCAGCAAGCGGGATACAGATACGCAGTATTTT.

In the case of this clone: Other DNA sequences in the same sample also yield this CDR3. J is TRBJ2-1 and V is TRBV7-8; D could derive from TRBD1 or TRBD2 (5 bases each). The CDR3 has 14 residues. CDR1 and CDR2 (germline): SGHVS, FQNEAQ. Trimming cost V 0 bases and J 4 bases, with 7 bases left between them. Here the CDR3 reads CASSLAGDYNEQFF. CDR3 in DNA: TGTGCCAGCAGCTTAGCGGGGGATTACAATGAGCAGTTCTTC.

This chain connects TRBV5-4 to TRBJ2-3, with 15 bases identical to TRBD2. Losses at the gene ends were 4 bases for V and 0 bases for J; bases not matched to a gene: 6. The CDR3 runs to 18 residues. CDR1 is SGHNT, CDR2 YYREEE, per germline (reference sequence). Here the CDR3 DNA reads TGTGCCAGCAGCGCCGGGACTAGCGGGAGGTCTAGCACAGATACGCAGTATTTT. It translates to CASSAGTSGRSSTDTQYF. The complete variable domain, with remaining parts taken from reference TRBV5-4 and TRBJ2-3, reads ETGVTQSPTHLIKTRGQQVTLRCSSQSGHNTVSWYQQALGQGPQFIFQYYREEENGRGNFPPRFSGLQFPNYSSELNVNALELDDSALYLCASSAGTSGRSSTDTQYFGPGTRLTVL.

The genes are TRBV7-9 and TRBJ1-2; TRBD1 is a possible D gene (6 bases). Germline CDR1 is SEHNR and CDR2 is FQNEAQ (reference sequence). V was cut by 5 bases and J by 9 bases, with 13 bases left in between. CDR3 length: 12 amino acids. The CDR3: CASSIRTESYTF. The CDR3 bases are TGTGCCAGCAGCATCCGGACAGAAAGCTACACCTTC.

This clone has just a few counts. V is TRBV28 and J is TRBJ2-7; the match to TRBD2 covers 11 bases. V lost 1 base and J lost 2; bases outside the gene matches: 4. Germline CDR1 MDHEN, CDR2 SYDVKM. The CDR3 runs to 16 residues. CDR3 amino acids: CASSLFLAGGTYEQYF. The DNA of the CDR3 is TGTGCCAGCAGTTTATTCCTAGCGGGAGGTACCTACGAGCAGTACTTC.

CDR3 sequence: CASSPSAESYEQYF. The CDR3 nucleotides read TGTGCCAGCAGCCCCTCGGCAGAGTCCTACGAGCAGTACTTC. The chain joins TRBV7-6 to TRBJ2-7, with no clear D. Trimming removed 5 bases at V and 1 base at J, with 12 bases between. This CDR3 spans 14 amino acids. The V gene's germline CDR1 is SGHVS and CDR2 FNYEAQ.

About this clone: Possible read error: a much larger clone is one base away. The V call is TRBV5-1, the J call TRBJ1-1; possible D gene TRBD1, 6 bases. Germline V gives CDR1 SGHRS, CDR2 YFSETQ. The CDR3 covers 13 residues. The CDR3 bases are TGCGCCAGCAGCCTCCGGGGGCAAACTGAAGCTCTCTTT. Protein product: CASSLRGQTEALF.

The chain uses TRBV5-1 and TRBJ1-4; D remains unclear. CDR3 length: 13 residues. V was trimmed by 5 bases and J by 7 bases, leaving 12 bases between them. The V gene's germline CDR1 is SGHRS and CDR2 YFSETQ. The CDR3, as DNA: TGCGCCAGCAGTCGGGAGACCCTTGAAAAACTGTTTTTT. Protein sequence: CASSRETLEKLFF.

This clone was seen many times. The rearrangement links TRBV15 to TRBJ2-2, with D hard to call. This CDR3 has 14 amino acids. V lost 5 bases and J lost 6, with 13 bases in between. From germline, CDR1 is LNHNV and CDR2 YYDKDF (reference sequence). The CDR3 spells CATSGNAEAGELFF. CDR3 nucleotide sequence: TGTGCCACCAGCGGGAACGCCGAGGCCGGGGAGCTGTTTTTT.

V and J are TRBV29-1 and TRBJ1-4; the match to TRBD1 covers 8 bases. Germline trimming cut 4 bases from V and 7 bases from J; bases unmatched to any gene: 5. This CDR3 region has 13 residues. Germline V gene sequence: CDR1 SQVTM, CDR2 ANQGSEA. The CDR3 nucleotides are TGCAGCGTTGGGACAGGGTCGGTTGAAAAACTGTTTTTT. This gives the protein CSVGTGSVEKLFF.

This clone has only a few counts. The chain has TRBV11-3 and TRBJ2-5, with D hard to call. The DNA matches TRBJ2-7 better at its end, which makes the J call doubtful. The CDR3 sequence is 15 residues long. Germline V gene data show CDR1 as SGHNT and CDR2 as YENEEA. The CDR3 DNA sequence: TGTGCCAGCAGCTTTGATACTACCCGATCCTACGAGCAGTACTTC. This gives the protein CASSFDTTRSYEQYF.

This clone has more than one count but fewer than ten. CDR3 residues: CASNRQEQETQYF. The CDR3 nucleotides read TGTGCCAGCAACCGACAGGAACAAGAGACCCAGTACTTC. V usage is TRBV6-1 and J usage is TRBJ2-5, with a tentative D call TRBD1 (6 bases). The CDR3 sequence is 13 residues long. Trimming left V 7 bases short and J 2 bases short, with 11 bases between. The germline CDR1 and CDR2 sequences are MNHNS and SASEGT.

The chain recombines TRBV5-1 with TRBJ2-5; D not certain. The V end was cut by 3 bases, the J end by 2 bases, with 11 bases between. The CDR3 is made up of 14 amino acids. Looked up from germline, CDR1 is SGHRS and CDR2 is YFSETQ. The CDR3 coding sequence is TGCGCCAGCAGCTCGGACGGCCTGCAAGAGACCCAGTACTTC. Its translation is CASSSDGLQETQYF.

Concerning this clone: Other DNA sequences of this sample code for an identical CDR3. The chain carries TRBV5-1 and TRBJ2-5; the D gene could be TRBD1 or TRBD2 (5 bases each). CDR3 length: 13 residues. Between the trimmed V and J ends, which lost 0 bases and 4 bases, there was a span of 7 bases. Per the germline V gene, CDR1 is SGHRS and CDR2 is YFSETQ. The DNA for the CDR3 is TGCGCCAGCAGCTTGGCTGGGGGAGAGACCCAGTACTTC. It yields the protein CASSLAGGETQYF.